These 27 T cell receptor beta chains were all obtained from the same sample, sequenced in a study of blood T cells in healthy people across ages. Then a second PCR, running roughly 7 to 11 cycles, was carried out with a sample-barcoded 5' primer and a J-beta primer mix. TCRdb fed the 5' RACE reads into MiXCR, producing one record per CDR3 protein. The sample includes about 1,800,000 distinct CDR3 sequences, roughly 28% of them seen just once. Material: blood. These receptors were taken from a woman aged 25 to 39 in good health.

This clonotype appeared many times. This rearrangement joins TRBV10-2 to TRBJ1-1; D gene unclear. The CDR3 loop spans 14 amino acids. The germline V and J ends were trimmed by 0 bases and 4 bases, with 9 bases remaining between them. Germline lookup yields CDR1 WSHSY and CDR2 SAAADI. The CDR3 spells CASSESTAGTEAFF. CDR3 DNA sequence: TGCGCCAGCAGTGAGTCGACGGCCGGCACTGAAGCTTTCTTT.

The table lists this clonotype with a few counts. The chain's CDR3 is CASGTGRMSQETQYF. The CDR3 DNA reads TGCGCCAGCGGAACAGGACGCATGTCCCAAGAGACCCAGTACTTC. The chain uses TRBV5-1 and TRBJ2-5, with D possibly TRBD1 on 5 matching bases. V was clipped by 7 bases and J by 1 base, with 17 bases between them. The germline V gene encodes CDR1 SGHRS and CDR2 YFSETQ. The CDR3 spans 15 residues. The full variable domain, completed using reference TRBV5-1 and TRBJ2-5, is KAGVTQTPRYLIKTRGQQVTLSCSPISGHRSVSWYQQTPGQGLQFLFEYFSETQRNKGNFPGRFSGRQFSNSRSEMNVSTLELGDSALYLCASGTGRMSQETQYFGPGTRLLVL.

In its sample, this clonotype was seen once. A junction end diverges from the germline sequence, so it may reflect a read error. This chain joins TRBV10-1 and TRBJ2-2, with 9 bases matching TRBD1. The CDR3 runs to 19 residues. Germline CDR1 and CDR2: WNHNN and SYGVQD (reference sequence). CDR3 in DNA: TGCGTCAGCAGTGACTCGAGGGTATCGGGACAGGGAAACACCGGGGAGCTGTTTTTT. Translated, it gives CVSSDSRVSGQGNTGELFF.

This clonotype was seen more than once but under ten times. The chain employs TRBV7-2 and TRBJ2-1, with 7 bases that match TRBD2. The germline V gene has CDR1 SGHTA and CDR2 FQGNSA. This CDR3 is built from 15 residues. V shed 1 base and J 8 bases; nucleotides not matched to a gene: 8. Here the CDR3 DNA reads TGTGCCAGCAGCTTAGAGGGGAGGGGTAGGGATGAGCAGTTCTTC. Its translation: CASSLEGRGRDEQFF. Together with reference TRBV7-2 and TRBJ2-1, the CDR3 gives the full variable domain: GAGVSQSPSNKVTEKGKDVELRCDPISGHTALYWYRQSLGQGLEFLIYFQGNSAPDKSGLPSDRFSAERTGGSVSTLTIQRTQQEDSAVYLCASSLEGRGRDEQFFGPGTRLTVL.

Written as DNA, the CDR3 is TGTGCCAGCAGCTTAAGATCGCGAGGCAATGAGCAGTTCTTC. It codes for CASSLRSRGNEQFF. J is TRBJ2-1 and V is TRBV13, with D unresolved. Germline CDR1 is PRHDT and CDR2 is FYEKMQ (reference sequence). The germline V and J ends were trimmed by 2 bases and 6 bases, with 11 bases remaining between them. There are 14 residues in the CDR3. Using reference TRBV13 and TRBJ2-1 for the parts outside the CDR3, the full variable domain is AAGVIQSPRHLIKEKRETATLKCYPIPRHDTVYWYQQGPGQDPQFLISFYEKMQSDKGSIPDRFSAQQFSDYHSELNMSSLELGDSALYFCASSLRSRGNEQFFGPGTRLTVL.

Points on this clonotype: At one end the junction does not follow the germline gene, possibly because of a read error. The rearrangement links TRBV5-5 to TRBJ2-7, with 14 positions matching TRBD2. There are 17 residues in the CDR3. The V gene's germline CDR1 is SGHKS and CDR2 YYEKEE (reference sequence). In nucleotides, the CDR3 is TGTGCCGGCAGCCGGGGACTAGCGGGAGTGTCTGGGTACGAGCAGTACTTC. It codes for CAGSRGLAGVSGYEQYF.

There are many counts of this clonotype. The chain recombines TRBV12-3 or TRBV12-4 with TRBJ2-7; TRBD2 aligns across 7 bases. The CDR3 is 15 residues long. With V trimmed by 3 bases and J by 2 bases, 7 bases remained unmatched. The CDR3 nucleotides are TGTGCCAGCAGTTTCCCTAGCGGTGTCCCCTACGAGCAGTACTTC. It specifies CASSFPSGVPYEQYF.

This clonotype occurred once. An end of the junction does not agree with germline; a read error may underlie this. The rearrangement links TRBV5-1 to TRBJ2-5; 7 bases are a match to TRBD2. The CDR3 covers 15 residues. Germline assignment: CDR1 SGHRS and CDR2 YFSETQ. Here the CDR3 reads CASGLEGLVAETQYF. CDR3 DNA: TGCGCCAGCGGCTTGGAAGGACTAGTAGCCGAGACCCAGTACTTC.

This clonotype was counted a few times. V usage is TRBV6-5 and J usage is TRBJ1-6, with D unresolved. V gave up 10 bases and J gave up 8 bases, with 9 bases separating them. This CDR3 has 11 residues. CDR1 and CDR2 from the germline V gene are MNHEY and SVGAGI. The CDR3 region has the DNA TGTGCCATCCTCCCGGATTCACCCCTCCACTTT. Its translation: CAILPDSPLHF.

The table lists this clonotype with many counts. The chain is built from TRBV7-2 and TRBJ2-7; 15 bases align to TRBD2. The CDR3 runs to 16 residues. Trimming cost V 5 bases and J 6 bases; bases outside gene matches: 8. Looked up from germline, CDR1 is SGHTA and CDR2 is FQGNSA. CDR3: CASSQGLAGGKGEQYF. DNA of the CDR3: TGTGCCAGCAGCCAGGGACTAGCGGGAGGCAAGGGCGAGCAGTACTTC. The full variable domain, in which reference TRBV7-2 and TRBJ2-7 provide the parts outside the CDR3, is GAGVSQSPSNKVTEKGKDVELRCDPISGHTALYWYRQSLGQGLEFLIYFQGNSAPDKSGLPSDRFSAERTGGSVSTLTIQRTQQEDSAVYLCASSQGLAGGKGEQYFGPGTRLTVT.

The chain joins TRBV20-1 to TRBJ1-5; D perhaps matches TRBD1 (6 bases). The CDR3 totals 15 residues. Germline CDR1 reads DFQATT; CDR2 reads SNEGSKA (reference sequence). V lost 3 bases and J 0 bases, leaving 12 bases between the germline ends. The CDR3 is CSASPGAGSNQPQHF. The DNA for the CDR3 is TGCAGTGCTAGTCCAGGGGCAGGTAGCAATCAGCCCCAGCATTTT.

This clonotype was recorded a few times. The V gene is TRBV12-3 or TRBV12-4, the J gene TRBJ2-1; possibly TRBD2 for D (5 bases). Trimming stripped 10 bases from V and 8 bases from J, with 21 bases between. This CDR3 has 14 residues. DNA of the CDR3: TGTGCCAACAGCGGCCTCGGAGTGAAGGATGAGCAGTTCTTC. Encoded protein: CANSGLGVKDEQFF.

This rearrangement joins TRBV7-8 to TRBJ2-5; no clear D gene. The germline V gene encodes CDR1 SGHVS and CDR2 FQNEAQ. Trimming shortened V by 0 bases and J by 2 bases, and 10 bases separated the two germline ends. The CDR3 totals 15 residues. The CDR3 protein is CASSLARPGQETQYF. The CDR3 nucleotides read TGTGCCAGCAGCTTAGCGCGGCCAGGTCAAGAGACCCAGTACTTC.

This clonotype was seen a handful of times. The V gene is TRBV12-3 or TRBV12-4, the J gene TRBJ1-1; no clear D gene. This CDR3 is 11 amino acids long. Trimming left V 6 bases short and J 8 bases short, with 10 bases between. The CDR3 coding sequence is TGTGCCAGCAGCGAGACAAGGGAAGCTTTCTTT. Translating it yields CASSETREAFF.

CDR3 in DNA: TGTGCCAGCAGTTACGGTGCGGGGGGGCTTATGAGTACAGATACGCAGTATTTT. Translated, it gives CASSYGAGGLMSTDTQYF. J is TRBJ2-3 and V is TRBV6-5, with 9 bases fitting TRBD2. The CDR3 is 18 amino acids. Germline CDR1 and CDR2: MNHEY and SVGAGI. Trimming cost V 2 bases and J 3 bases; bases outside gene matches: 12.

CDR3: CASKRNVGADTQYF. As DNA, the CDR3 is TGTGCCAGCAAAAGGAACGTGGGCGCAGATACGCAGTATTTT. V and J are TRBV12-3 or TRBV12-4 and TRBJ2-3, with D hard to call. The CDR3 is 14 amino acids. Trimming took off 7 bases at V and 4 bases at J, with 15 bases between the two ends.

Notes on this clonotype: This may be a read error: a much more frequent sequence differs by one nucleotide. This chain uses TRBV7-9 with TRBJ2-1; D not certain. The length of the CDR3 is 11 residues. Trimming took off 8 bases at V and 8 bases at J, with 10 bases between the two ends. Germline V gene lookup returns CDR1 SEHNR and CDR2 FQNEAQ (reference sequence). The CDR3 DNA sequence: TGTGCCAGCGAACCATACGATGAGCAGTTCTTC. As protein: CASEPYDEQFF.

This clonotype was counted a single time. The CDR3 nucleotides are TGTGCCATCGGGGGATTCGGGACGGATAGCACAGATACGCAGTATTTT. Amino acids: CAIGGFGTDSTDTQYF. This rearrangement joins TRBV10-3 to TRBJ2-3; D possibly matches TRBD1 or TRBD2 (5 bases each). The CDR3 consists of 16 residues. V dropped 8 bases and J dropped 0 bases, with 18 bases sitting between them. CDR1 ENHRY and CDR2 SYGVKD come from the germline V gene.

Notes on this clonotype: Germline and junction disagree at one end, which may indicate a read error. The CDR3 DNA reads as TGCAGCGTTGAAGGGAAGGAGGGCATCTCTAGGGCCAACGTCCTGACTTTC. This encodes CSVEGKEGISRANVLTF. The V call is TRBV29-1, the J call TRBJ2-6; D is perhaps TRBD2 (6 bases). Germline-derived CDR1 and CDR2 are SQVTM and ANQGSEA. This CDR3 is built from 17 residues.

This clonotype was seen a handful of times. This chain joins TRBV6-6 and TRBJ2-7; 9 nucleotides align to TRBD2. In germline, CDR1 is MNHNY, CDR2 SVGAGI (reference sequence). The CDR3 is 15 residues long. The junction had 6 bases not matched to a gene; V was cut back by 4 bases and J by 2 bases. This CDR3 is CASSFKTSGAYEQYF. CDR3 in DNA: TGTGCCAGCAGTTTTAAGACTAGCGGTGCCTACGAGCAGTACTTC.

This clonotype was seen at least ten times. The V and J genes are TRBV20-1 and TRBJ2-5; no clear D. This CDR3 is built from 11 residues. Germline CDR1 and CDR2: DFQATT and SNEGSKA (reference sequence). Trimming removed 5 bases at V and 5 bases at J, with 9 bases between. CDR3 amino acids: CSAYAGETQYF. The CDR3 coding sequence is TGCAGTGCTTATGCCGGGGAGACCCAGTACTTC.

J is TRBJ1-1 and V is TRBV5-1; no clear D gene. The V gene lost 0 bases and the J gene lost 4 bases, with 4 bases spanning the gap. Germline CDR1 reads SGHRS; CDR2 reads YFSETQ. The length of the CDR3 is 12 residues. CDR3 in DNA: TGCGCCAGCAGCTTGGTTCCCACTGAAGCTTTCTTT. Encoded protein: CASSLVPTEAFF.

This clonotype was seen only a few times. The rearrangement links TRBV12-3 or TRBV12-4 to TRBJ1-2; the D gene is possibly TRBD1 (5 bases). This CDR3 comprises 14 residues. Trimming took 7 bases from V and 7 from J, leaving 19 bases between them. The DNA for the CDR3 is TGTGCCAGCACCCGTGGCACAGGAACAGGTGGCTACACCTTC. Amino acid sequence: CASTRGTGTGGYTF.

On this clonotype: One base away lies a much larger clone, so this may be a sequencing read error. The chain is built from TRBV29-1 and TRBJ1-2, with 7 bases fitting TRBD1. This CDR3 is built from 12 residues. Germline assignment: CDR1 SQVTM and CDR2 ANQGSEA. CDR3 in DNA: TGCACCGTTTTAAGGGGGCTGGATGGCTACACCTTC. It codes for CTVLRGLDGYTF.

Of note for this clonotype: Relative to the germline gene, one junction end is altered; a read error may explain this. This rearrangement joins TRBV6-6 to TRBJ2-7; 9 positions agree with TRBD1. CDR1 is MNHNY, CDR2 SVGAGI, per germline (reference sequence). This CDR3 is built from 13 residues. The CDR3 nucleotides read TGTGCCAACAGTCGGGACAGGGACTACGAGCAGTACTTC. This encodes CANSRDRDYEQYF.

This clonotype was seen many times. The rearrangement links TRBV7-2 to TRBJ2-1, with D unclear. Germline CDR1 reads SGHTA; CDR2 reads FQGNSA. Trimming left V 1 base short and J 5 bases short, with 9 bases between. CDR3 length: 14 residues. This CDR3 reads CASSLEAIDNEQFF. The CDR3 DNA reads as TGTGCCAGCAGCTTAGAAGCCATCGACAATGAGCAGTTCTTC. The full variable domain, completed using reference TRBV7-2 and TRBJ2-1, is GAGVSQSPSNKVTEKGKDVELRCDPISGHTALYWYRQSLGQGLEFLIYFQGNSAPDKSGLPSDRFSAERTGGSVSTLTIQRTQQEDSAVYLCASSLEAIDNEQFFGPGTRLTVL.

This clonotype was counted only a few times. This chain connects TRBV29-1 to TRBJ1-5; no firm D call. Germline CDR1 SQVTM, CDR2 ANQGSEA. Trimming removed 7 bases from V and 1 base from J, with 14 bases in between. This CDR3 has 14 residues. The CDR3 protein is CSALGSTSNQPQHF. CDR3 bases: TGCAGCGCCCTGGGCTCGACGAGCAATCAGCCCCAGCATTTT.